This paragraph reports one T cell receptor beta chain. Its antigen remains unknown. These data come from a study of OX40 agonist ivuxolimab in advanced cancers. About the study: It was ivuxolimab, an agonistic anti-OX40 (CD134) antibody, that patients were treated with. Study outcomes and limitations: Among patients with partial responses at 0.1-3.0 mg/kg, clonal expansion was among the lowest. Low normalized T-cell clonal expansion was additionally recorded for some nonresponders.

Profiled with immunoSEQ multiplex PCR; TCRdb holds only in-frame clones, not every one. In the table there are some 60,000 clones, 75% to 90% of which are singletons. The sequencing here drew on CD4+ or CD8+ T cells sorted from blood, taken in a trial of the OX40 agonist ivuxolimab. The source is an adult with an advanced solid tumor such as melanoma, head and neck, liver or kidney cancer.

The CDR3 DNA reads TGTGCCAGCAGTGACTCACACTCTGGGGCCAACGTCCTGACTTTC. Translated, it gives CASSDSHSGANVLTF. The chain recombines TRBV6-4 with TRBJ2-6, with no clear D. The germline V gene has CDR1 MRHNA and CDR2 SNTAGT. The CDR3 sequence is 15 residues long. Trimming stripped 0 bases from V and 0 bases from J, with 3 bases between.